The source of this T cell receptor (beta chain) is a study of blood T cells in healthy people across ages. The study, taken as a whole, reports: When set beside aged donors, long-lived donors presented more naive CD4+ cells and higher diversity. Naive T cell percentage and TCR beta diversity correlated strongly.

The use of a sample-barcoded 5' primer and a J-beta primer mix characterized a second PCR of about 7 to 12 cycles. From the 5' RACE reads, TCRdb called clonotypes with MiXCR, one entry per CDR3 protein. The repertoire holds about a million distinct CDR3 sequences, with approximately 49% as singletons. The ends lost 5 bases at V and 3 bases at J; junction bases unmatched: 9. The germline CDR1 and CDR2 sequences are MNHEY and SVGAGI. The CDR3 sequence is 15 residues long. This clonotype showed up just a few times. The antigen is unknown. The TCR comes from a young man in good health. The genes are TRBV6-5 and TRBJ2-7; TRBD2 matches 8 bases. Sequencing was done on a sample of blood. As DNA, the CDR3 is TGTGCCAGCAGTCCCCCCGGGAGGGTTTACTACGAGCAGTACTTC. Protein product: CASSPPGRVYYEQYF.